The present T cell receptor beta chain was sequenced within a study of OX40 agonist ivuxolimab in advanced cancers. Turning to the study itself: The diagnoses of dose-escalation patients were hepatocellular carcinoma, melanoma, renal cell or head and neck cancer. Allowance was made for prior anti-PD-1, anti-PD-L1 or anti-CTLA-4 therapy, and roughly 40% had some. Partial responses were observed in three patients, of whom one had hepatocellular carcinoma and two had cutaneous melanoma.

This table comes from immunoSEQ multiplex PCR, and its TCRdb copy is limited to in-frame clones, with some not included. Among some 74,000 clones listed, 91% were seen once. At baseline, cycle 4 day 1, and cycle 7 day 1, blood was sampled. This sample comprised CD4+ or CD8+ T cells sorted from blood, obtained in a trial of the OX40 agonist ivuxolimab. The receptor comes from an adult with an advanced solid tumor such as melanoma, head and neck, liver or kidney cancer.

The CDR3 reads CASSLAGGAGDTQYF. CDR3 DNA: TGTGCCAGCAGTCTAGCGGGAGGTGCAGGAGATACGCAGTATTTT. The chain recombines TRBV6-6 with TRBJ2-3; TRBD2 matches at 11 bases. CDR1 and CDR2 from the germline V gene are MNHNY and SVGAGI (reference sequence). The V segment lost 5 bases and the J segment 5 bases; nucleotides outside the gene matches: 6. The CDR3 covers 15 residues.